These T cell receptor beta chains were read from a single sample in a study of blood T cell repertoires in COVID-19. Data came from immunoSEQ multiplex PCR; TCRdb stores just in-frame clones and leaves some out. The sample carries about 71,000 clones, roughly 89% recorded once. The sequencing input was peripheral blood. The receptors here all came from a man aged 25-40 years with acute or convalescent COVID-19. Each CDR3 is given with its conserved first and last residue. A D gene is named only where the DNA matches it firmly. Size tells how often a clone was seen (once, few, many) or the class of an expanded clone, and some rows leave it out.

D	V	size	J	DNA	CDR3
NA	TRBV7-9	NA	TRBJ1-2	TGTGCCAGCTCGTTGGGACGGCCCGGGGGTGGAGGCTATGGCTACACCTTC	CASSLGRPGGGGYGYTF
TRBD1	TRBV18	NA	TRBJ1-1	TGTGCCAGCTCACCACTAGGGACAGGGGGCGCAAGGGGGGACACTGAAGCTTTCTTT	CASSPLGTGGARGDTEAFF
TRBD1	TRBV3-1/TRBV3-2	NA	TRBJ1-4	TGTGCCAGCAGCCTCAGGGGGACAGGGGGCCAAAAACTGTTTTTT	CASSLRGTGGQKLFF
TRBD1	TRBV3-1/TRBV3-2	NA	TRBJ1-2	TGTGCCAGCAGCCAAGGGGTACAGGGGCGGCGTGGCTACACCTTC	CASSQGVQGRRGYTF
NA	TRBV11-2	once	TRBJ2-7	TGTGCCAGCAGCTACTCGACAGTAAACTACGAGCAGTACTTC	CASSYSTVNYEQYF
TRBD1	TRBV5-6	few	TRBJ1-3	TGTGCCAGCAGCTCAGGACAGGCCCGTGGAAACACCATATATTTT	CASSSGQARGNTIYF
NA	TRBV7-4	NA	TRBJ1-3	TGTGCCAGCAGCTCCTACCCGGGGGATGGAAACACCATATATTTT	CASSSYPGDGNTIYF
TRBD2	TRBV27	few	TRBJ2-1	TGTGCCAGCGGGGGGGGACTAGCGGATGGCAATGAGCAGTTCTTC	CASGGGLADGNEQFF
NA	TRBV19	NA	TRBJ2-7	TGTGCCAGTAGTATTAATCGGAGGGAGTTGTACTTC	CASSINRRELYF
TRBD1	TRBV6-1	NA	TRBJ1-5	TGTGCCAGCAGTGGGGCTGACAGGGTAATGAACAATCAGCCCCAGCATTTT	CASSGADRVMNNQPQHF
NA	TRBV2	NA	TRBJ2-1	TGTGCCAGTGGGGGGGACATATTCAATGAGCAGTTCTTC	CASGGDIFNEQFF
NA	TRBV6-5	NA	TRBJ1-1	TGTGCCAGCCCTATCCAAGGAAGCGACACTGAAGCTTTCTTT	CASPIQGSDTEAFF
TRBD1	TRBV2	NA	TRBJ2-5	TGTGCCAGCAGACAGGGGGCGGGGGAGACCCAGTACTTC	CASRQGAGETQYF
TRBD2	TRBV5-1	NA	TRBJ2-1	TGCGCCAGCACCCTCCTCCCGGGACTAGCGGGAGGGCCAAATGAGCAGTTCTTC	CASTLLPGLAGGPNEQFF
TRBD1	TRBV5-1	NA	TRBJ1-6	TGCGCCAGCAGAAGATACGGACAGGAGGTAAATTCACCCCTCCACTTT	CASRRYGQEVNSPLHF
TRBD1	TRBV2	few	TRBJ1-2	TGTGCCAGCAGACGAGACAGGGGGTCCGGTGGCTACACCTTC	CASRRDRGSGGYTF
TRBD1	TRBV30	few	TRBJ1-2	TGTGCCTGGAGTCTCCGGGACAGGGGGAGGTATGGCTACACCTTC	CAWSLRDRGRYGYTF
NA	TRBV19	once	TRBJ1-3	TGTGCCAGTGATCGAGGGGGTTCTGGAAACACCATATATTTT	CASDRGGSGNTIYF
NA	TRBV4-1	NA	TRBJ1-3	TGCGCCAGCAGCGAAAGGGTTGGGGAGTCCGGAAACACCATATATTTT	CASSERVGESGNTIYF
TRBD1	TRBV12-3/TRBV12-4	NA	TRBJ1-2	TGTGCCAGCAGTCCGGGACAGGGCTATGGCTACACCTTC	CASSPGQGYGYTF
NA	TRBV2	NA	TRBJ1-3	TGTGCCAGCGGTACAGGGAGCTCTGGAAACACCATATATTTT	CASGTGSSGNTIYF
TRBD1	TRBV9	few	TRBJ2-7	TGTGCCAGCAGCGTAAGTCCAGGGGGCGGTTACGAGCAGTACTTC	CASSVSPGGGYEQYF
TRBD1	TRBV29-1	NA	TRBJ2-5	TGCAGCGTTGGGGGGACAGGGTCCGGGGAGACCCAGTACTTC	CSVGGTGSGETQYF
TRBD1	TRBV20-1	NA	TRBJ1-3	TGCAGTGCTAGTGCAGGGGGCTCTGGAAACACCATATATTTT	CSASAGGSGNTIYF
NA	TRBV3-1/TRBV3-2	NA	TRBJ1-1	TGTGCCAGCAGCCAGACAACAATGGGCGCGGGGAGGTTT	CASSQTTMGAGRF
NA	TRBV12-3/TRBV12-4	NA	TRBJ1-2	TGTGCCAGCAGTTACGACAGGAAGAGGGGCTACACCTTC	CASSYDRKRGYTF
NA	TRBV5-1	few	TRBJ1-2	TGCGCCAGCAGCTCCGACCCGGGAGGGTATGGCTACACCTTC	CASSSDPGGYGYTF
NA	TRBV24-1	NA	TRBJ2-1	TGTGCCACCAGTGATCCCGCTGGTGACACTTCCTACAATGAGCAGTTCTTC	CATSDPAGDTSYNEQFF
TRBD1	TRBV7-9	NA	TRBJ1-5	TGTGCCAGCAGCTCGGACAGGGGGCTGAGTCAGCCCCAGCATTTT	CASSSDRGLSQPQHF
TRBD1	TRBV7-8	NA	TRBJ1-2	TGTGCCAGCACTTTAAGTCGGACAGGGTCCGGCTACACCTTC	CASTLSRTGSGYTF
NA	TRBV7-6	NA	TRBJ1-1	TGTGCCAGCAGCTTAATTTCGTTTTCCGCGGTGAACACTGAAGCTTTCTTT	CASSLISFSAVNTEAFF
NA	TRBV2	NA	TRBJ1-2	TGTGCCAGCAGTGAATCCGGCCAGGGCCTCTATGGCTACACCTTC	CASSESGQGLYGYTF
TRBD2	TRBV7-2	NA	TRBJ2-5	TGTGCCAGCAGCTTAAATCTAGCGGGGGAAGAGACCCAGTACTTC	CASSLNLAGEETQYF
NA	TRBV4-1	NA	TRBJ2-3	TGCGCCAGCAGCCCTTACGGACGGGGGAGCACAGATACGCAGTATTTT	CASSPYGRGSTDTQYF
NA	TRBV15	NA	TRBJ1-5	TGTGCCACCAGCAGGTACGGGGACAATCAGCCCCAGCATTTT	CATSRYGDNQPQHF
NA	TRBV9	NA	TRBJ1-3	TGTGCCAGCAGCCCGACGGGCGGGGTTGGAATCGGTGGAAACACCATATATTTT	CASSPTGGVGIGGNTIYF
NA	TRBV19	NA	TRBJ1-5	TGTGCCAGTAGTGGGTGGGGGGGCGGTCAGCCCCAGCATTTT	CASSGWGGGQPQHF
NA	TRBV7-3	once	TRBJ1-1	TGTGCCAGCAGACGGGGGGCAGGGACTGAAGCTTTCTTT	CASRRGAGTEAFF
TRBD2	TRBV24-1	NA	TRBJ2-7	TGTGCCACCGAGGGGACTAGCGGGAGCCCCTACGAGCAGTACTTC	CATEGTSGSPYEQYF
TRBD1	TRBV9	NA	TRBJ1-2	TGTGCCAGCAGCCCCCACTCGGGACAGGGTGTGGGTGGCTACACCTTC	CASSPHSGQGVGGYTF
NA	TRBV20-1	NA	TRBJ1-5	TGCAGTGCTAGTTCCTTCCGAGAGAATCAGCCCCAGCATTTT	CSASSFRENQPQHF
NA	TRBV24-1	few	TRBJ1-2	TGTGCCACCAGCCCCTCCTCCTCGACAGATGGCTACACCTTC	CATSPSSSTDGYTF
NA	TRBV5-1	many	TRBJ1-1	TGCGCCAGCAGCTTCGGGACTGAAGCTTTCTTT	CASSFGTEAFF
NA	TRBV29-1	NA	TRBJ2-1	TGCAGCGTTGATAGGGACACCCTGGGGGATGAGCAGTTCTTC	CSVDRDTLGDEQFF
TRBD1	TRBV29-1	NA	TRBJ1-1	TGCAGCGCCGCGGGACAGCTGAACACTGAAGCTTTCTTT	CSAAGQLNTEAFF
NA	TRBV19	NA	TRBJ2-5	TGTGCCACCGGAAGCCGACAGGCAAAAGAGACCCAGTACTTC	CATGSRQAKETQYF
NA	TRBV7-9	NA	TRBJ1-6	TGTGCCAGCAGCCCAGGATATAATTCACCCCTCCACTTT	CASSPGYNSPLHF
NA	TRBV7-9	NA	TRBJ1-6	TGTGCCAGCAGCTTAATTGGGGGGATCGGTAATTCACCCCTCCACTTT	CASSLIGGIGNSPLHF
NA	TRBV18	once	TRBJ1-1	TGTGCCAGCTCACGCGGGGGGGACACTGAAGCTTTCTTT	CASSRGGDTEAFF
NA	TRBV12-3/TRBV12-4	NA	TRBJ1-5	TGTGCCAGCAGTTTATCCTCAGATCAGCCCCAGCATTTT	CASSLSSDQPQHF
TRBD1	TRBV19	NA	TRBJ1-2	TGTGCCAGTAGTCTACAGGGGGCACCTGATGGCTACACCTTC	CASSLQGAPDGYTF
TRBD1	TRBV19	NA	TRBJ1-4	TGTGCCAGTAGTCCCGTCGGACAGGGAGGTGAAAAACTGTTTTTT	CASSPVGQGGEKLFF
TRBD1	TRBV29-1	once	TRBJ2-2	TGCAGCGTAGCCGGGACAGGGGGCCACACCGGGGAGCTGTTTTTT	CSVAGTGGHTGELFF
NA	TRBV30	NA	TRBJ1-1	TGTGCCTGGAGTCCGGGACTGGGGAGGGCTTTCTTT	CAWSPGLGRAFF
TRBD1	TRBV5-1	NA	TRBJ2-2	TGCGCCAGCAGCAGGGGACAGGCGAACACCGGGGAGCTGTTTTTT	CASSRGQANTGELFF
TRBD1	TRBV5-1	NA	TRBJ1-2	TGCGCCAGCAGCTCCGGACAGGTGTCTAACTATGGCTACACCTTC	CASSSGQVSNYGYTF
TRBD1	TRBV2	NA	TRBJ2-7	TGTGCCAGCAGTCCATCGACAGGGGGCTTGGGCTCCTACGAGCAGTACTTC	CASSPSTGGLGSYEQYF
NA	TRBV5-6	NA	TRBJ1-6	TGTGCCAGCAGATATGATCAGAATTCACCCCTCCACTTT	CASRYDQNSPLHF
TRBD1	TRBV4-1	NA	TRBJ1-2	TGCGCCAGCAGCCAGGCGGGACAGCGAACCTATGGCTACACCTTC	CASSQAGQRTYGYTF
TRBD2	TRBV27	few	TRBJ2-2	TGTGCCAGCAGAGAAACGGCGGGAGGTGCGAACGGGGAGCTGTTTTTT	CASRETAGGANGELFF